The present entry profiles one T cell receptor beta chain with its context. Trimming shortened V by 0 bases and J by 8 bases, and 11 bases separated the two germline ends. This CDR3 is 14 amino acids long. CDR1 is MNHNS and CDR2 is SASEGT in the germline V gene. These data come from a study of T cell changes during pregnancy in multiple sclerosis. Sequencing was performed with immunoSEQ multiplex PCR; in TCRdb, only in-frame clones are kept and a portion is missing. The data contain about 68,000 clones, more than 80% of them singletons. The receptor comes from a female donor with multiple sclerosis, enrolled in a pregnancy study. Sample: peripheral blood, taken in the second trimester of pregnancy. This rearrangement joins TRBV6-1 to TRBJ2-1; D gene uncertain. The CDR3 loop is CASSEARQVDEQFF. In nucleotides, the CDR3 is TGTGCCAGCAGTGAAGCGCGTCAGGTAGATGAGCAGTTCTTC.